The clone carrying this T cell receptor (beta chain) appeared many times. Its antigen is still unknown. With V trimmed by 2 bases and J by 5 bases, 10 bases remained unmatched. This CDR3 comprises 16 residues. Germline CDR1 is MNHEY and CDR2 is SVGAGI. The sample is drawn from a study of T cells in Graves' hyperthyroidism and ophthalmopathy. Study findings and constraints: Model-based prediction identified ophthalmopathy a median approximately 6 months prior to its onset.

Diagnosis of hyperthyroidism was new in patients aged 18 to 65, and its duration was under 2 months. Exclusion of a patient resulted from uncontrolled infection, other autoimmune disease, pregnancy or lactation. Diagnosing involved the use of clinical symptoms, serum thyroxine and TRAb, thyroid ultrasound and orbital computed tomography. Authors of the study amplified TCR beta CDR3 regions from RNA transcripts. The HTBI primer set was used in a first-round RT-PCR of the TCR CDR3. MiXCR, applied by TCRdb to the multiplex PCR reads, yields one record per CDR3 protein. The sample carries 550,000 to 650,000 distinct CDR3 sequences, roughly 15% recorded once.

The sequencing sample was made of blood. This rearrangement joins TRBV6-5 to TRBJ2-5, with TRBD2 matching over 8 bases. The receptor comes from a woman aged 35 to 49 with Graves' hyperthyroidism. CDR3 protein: CASSYASGSRGETQYF. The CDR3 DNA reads TGTGCCAGCAGTTACGCCAGCGGGAGTCGAGGGGAGACCCAGTACTTC.